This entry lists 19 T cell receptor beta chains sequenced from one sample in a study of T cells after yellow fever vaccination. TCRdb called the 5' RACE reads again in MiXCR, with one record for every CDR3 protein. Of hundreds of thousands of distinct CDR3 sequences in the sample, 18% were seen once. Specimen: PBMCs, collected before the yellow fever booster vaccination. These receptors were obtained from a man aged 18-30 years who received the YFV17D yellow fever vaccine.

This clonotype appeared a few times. The CDR3 region is CASSLESLVWNEQFF. The CDR3 nucleotides read TGTGCCAGCAGCTTGGAATCTCTAGTCTGGAATGAGCAGTTCTTC. V usage is TRBV5-5 and J usage is TRBJ2-1; D unclear. Germline CDR1 SGHKS, CDR2 YYEKEE (reference sequence). This CDR3 has 15 amino acids. V lost 0 bases to trimming and J lost 7 bases, with 14 bases between them.

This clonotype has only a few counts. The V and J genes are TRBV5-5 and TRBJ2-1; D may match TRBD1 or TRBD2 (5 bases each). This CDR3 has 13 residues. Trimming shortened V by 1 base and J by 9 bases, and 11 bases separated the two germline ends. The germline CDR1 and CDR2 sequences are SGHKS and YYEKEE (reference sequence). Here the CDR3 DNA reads TGTGCCAGCAGCTTGTTATCAGGGAGTGAGCAGTTCTTC. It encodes CASSLLSGSEQFF.

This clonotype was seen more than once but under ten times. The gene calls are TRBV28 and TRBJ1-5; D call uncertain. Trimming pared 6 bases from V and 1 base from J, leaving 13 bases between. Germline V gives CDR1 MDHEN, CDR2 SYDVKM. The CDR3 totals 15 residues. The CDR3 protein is CASSHAGPSNQPQHF. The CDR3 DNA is TGTGCCAGCAGCCACGCCGGGCCCAGCAATCAGCCCCAGCATTTT.

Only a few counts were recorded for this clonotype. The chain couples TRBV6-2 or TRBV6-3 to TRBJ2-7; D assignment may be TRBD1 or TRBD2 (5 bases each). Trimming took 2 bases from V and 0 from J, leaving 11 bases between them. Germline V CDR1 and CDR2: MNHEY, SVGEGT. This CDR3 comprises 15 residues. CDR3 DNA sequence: TGTGCCAGCAGTTACGGGGGACGGAGCTCCTACGAGCAGTACGTC. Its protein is CASSYGGRSSYEQYV.

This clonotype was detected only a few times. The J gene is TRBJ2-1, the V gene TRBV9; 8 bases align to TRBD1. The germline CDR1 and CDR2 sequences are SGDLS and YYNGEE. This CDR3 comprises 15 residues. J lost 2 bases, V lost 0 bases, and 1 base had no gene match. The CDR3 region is CASSVGGQAYNEQFF. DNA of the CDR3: TGTGCCAGCAGCGTAGGGGGACAGGCCTACAATGAGCAGTTCTTC.

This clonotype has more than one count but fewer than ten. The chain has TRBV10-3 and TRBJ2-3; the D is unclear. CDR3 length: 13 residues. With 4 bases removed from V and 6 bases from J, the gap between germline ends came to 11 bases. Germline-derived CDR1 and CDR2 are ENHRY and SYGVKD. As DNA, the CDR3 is TGTGCCATCAGTGCAACGGAGTGGGATACGCAGTATTTT. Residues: CAISATEWDTQYF.

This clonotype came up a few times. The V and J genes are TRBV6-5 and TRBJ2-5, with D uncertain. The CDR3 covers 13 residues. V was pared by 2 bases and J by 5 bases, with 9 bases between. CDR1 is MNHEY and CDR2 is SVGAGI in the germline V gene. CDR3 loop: CASSYGRAETQYF. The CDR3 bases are TGTGCCAGCAGTTACGGGCGAGCGGAGACCCAGTACTTC.

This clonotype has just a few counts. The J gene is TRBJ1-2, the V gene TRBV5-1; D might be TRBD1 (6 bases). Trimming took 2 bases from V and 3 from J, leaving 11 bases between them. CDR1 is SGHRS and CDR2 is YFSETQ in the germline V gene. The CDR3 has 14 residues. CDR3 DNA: TGCGCCAGCAGCTTCGACAGGCCCCACTATGGCTACACCTTC. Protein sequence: CASSFDRPHYGYTF.

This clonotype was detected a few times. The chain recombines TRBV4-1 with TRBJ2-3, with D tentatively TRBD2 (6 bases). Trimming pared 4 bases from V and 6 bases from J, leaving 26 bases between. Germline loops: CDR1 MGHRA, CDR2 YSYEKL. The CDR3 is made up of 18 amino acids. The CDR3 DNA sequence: TGCGCCAGCAGCCGCTATCTACTGACTAGACAAAAGTCGGATACGCAGTATTTT. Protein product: CASSRYLLTRQKSDTQYF.

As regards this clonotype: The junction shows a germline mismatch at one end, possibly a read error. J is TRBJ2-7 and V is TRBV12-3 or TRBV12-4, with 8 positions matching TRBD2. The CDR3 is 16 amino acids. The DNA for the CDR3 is TGTGCCAGCAGCCCCCCAGGGCTCGGGACTAGAAACGAGCAGTACTTT. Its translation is CASSPPGLGTRNEQYF.

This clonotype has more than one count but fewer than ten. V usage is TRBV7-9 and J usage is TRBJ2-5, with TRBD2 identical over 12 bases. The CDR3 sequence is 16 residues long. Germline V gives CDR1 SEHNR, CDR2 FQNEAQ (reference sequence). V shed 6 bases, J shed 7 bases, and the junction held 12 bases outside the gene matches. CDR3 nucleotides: TGTGCCAGCAGGAAAACTAGCGGGGGGCCTTCGGGGACCCAGTACTTC. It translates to CASRKTSGGPSGTQYF.

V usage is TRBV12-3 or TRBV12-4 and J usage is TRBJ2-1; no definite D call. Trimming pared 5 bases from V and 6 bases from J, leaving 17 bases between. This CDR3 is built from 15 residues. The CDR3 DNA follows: TGTGCCAGCAGTCCAGGTTTTTCTCGCAGCAATGAGCAGTTCTTC. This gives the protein CASSPGFSRSNEQFF.

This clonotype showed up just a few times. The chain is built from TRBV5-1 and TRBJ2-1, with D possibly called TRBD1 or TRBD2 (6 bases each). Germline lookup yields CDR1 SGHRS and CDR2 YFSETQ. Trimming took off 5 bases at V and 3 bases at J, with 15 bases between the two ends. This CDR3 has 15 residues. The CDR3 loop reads CASREAGEDYNEQFF. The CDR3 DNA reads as TGCGCCAGCAGGGAGGCAGGGGAGGACTACAATGAGCAGTTCTTC.

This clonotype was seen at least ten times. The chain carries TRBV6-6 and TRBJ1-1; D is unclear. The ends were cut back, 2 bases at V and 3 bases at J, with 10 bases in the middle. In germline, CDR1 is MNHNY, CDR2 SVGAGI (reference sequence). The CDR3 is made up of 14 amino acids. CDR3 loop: CASSYGDGYTEAFF. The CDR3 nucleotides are TGTGCCAGCAGTTACGGAGACGGATACACTGAAGCTTTCTTT.

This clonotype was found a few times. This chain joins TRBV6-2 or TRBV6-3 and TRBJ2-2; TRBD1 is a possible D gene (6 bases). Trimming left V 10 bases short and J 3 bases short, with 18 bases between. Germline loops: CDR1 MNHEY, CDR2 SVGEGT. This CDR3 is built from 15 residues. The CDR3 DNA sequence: TGTGCCATCCAAAGAACGGACAGAGACACCGGGGAGCTGTTTTTT. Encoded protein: CAIQRTDRDTGELFF.

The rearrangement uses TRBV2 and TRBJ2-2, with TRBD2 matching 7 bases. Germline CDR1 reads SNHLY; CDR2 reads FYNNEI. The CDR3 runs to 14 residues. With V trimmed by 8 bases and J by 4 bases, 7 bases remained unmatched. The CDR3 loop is CASSAGEVTGELFF. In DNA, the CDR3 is TGTGCCAGCTCGGCGGGGGAGGTCACCGGGGAGCTGTTTTTT.

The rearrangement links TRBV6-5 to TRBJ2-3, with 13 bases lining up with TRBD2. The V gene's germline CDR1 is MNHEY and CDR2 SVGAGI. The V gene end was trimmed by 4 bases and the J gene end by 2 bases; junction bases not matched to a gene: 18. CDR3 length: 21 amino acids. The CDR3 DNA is TGTGCCAGCAGTTCCCCCGGACTAGCGGGGGCCCGATCCACATTCACAGATACGCAGTATTTT. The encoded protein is CASSSPGLAGARSTFTDTQYF.

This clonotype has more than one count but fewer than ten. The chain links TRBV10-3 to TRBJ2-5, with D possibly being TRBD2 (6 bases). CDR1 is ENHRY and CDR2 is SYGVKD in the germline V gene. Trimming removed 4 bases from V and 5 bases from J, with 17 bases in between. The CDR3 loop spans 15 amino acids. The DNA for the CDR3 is TGTGCCATCAGTGGGAGGGGCCGGGGATCGGAGACCCAGTACTTC. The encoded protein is CAISGRGRGSETQYF.

CDR3 protein: CASSYREKGGYTF. In nucleotides, the CDR3 is TGTGCCAGCAGTTACAGGGAAAAGGGGGGCTACACCTTC. The V and J genes are TRBV12-3 or TRBV12-4 and TRBJ1-2, with D maybe TRBD1 (6 bases). Trimming shortened V by 4 bases and J by 8 bases, and 14 bases separated the two germline ends. The CDR3 covers 13 residues.